Below, 15 T cell receptor beta chains from the same sample are listed, as sequenced in a study of blood T cell repertoires in COVID-19. Repertoires were generated with immunoSEQ multiplex PCR, while TCRdb's copy carries only in-frame clones and drops some. The profile shows approximately 300,000 clones, around 89% of them singletons. The sample consisted of peripheral blood. All receptors come from a man aged 40-55 years with acute or convalescent COVID-19.

The V and J genes are TRBV5-4 and TRBJ2-1, with 7 bases matching TRBD1. The CDR3 contains 13 residues. The junction had 8 bases not matched to a gene; V was cut back by 7 bases and J by 7 bases. The germline V gene encodes CDR1 SGHNT and CDR2 YYREEE (reference sequence). CDR3 coding DNA: TGTGCCAGCCGACAGGGCCTTAGGAATGAGCAGTTCTTC. Its translation is CASRQGLRNEQFF.

This clone has only one observation. CDR3 DNA: TGTGCCTCATCCAAGAGGACAGGGGTCGATGAGCAGTTCTTC. Translated: CASSKRTGVDEQFF. The chain carries TRBV7-8 and TRBJ2-1; 9 bases line up with TRBD1. Germline loops: CDR1 SGHVS, CDR2 FQNEAQ. The CDR3 has 14 amino acids. Germline trimming cut 11 bases from V and 8 bases from J; bases unmatched to any gene: 13.

The V gene is TRBV9, the J gene TRBJ2-3; no definite D call. The V gene lost 0 bases and the J gene lost 6 bases, with 11 bases spanning the gap. The CDR3 runs 14 residues. The germline V gene encodes CDR1 SGDLS and CDR2 YYNGEE. DNA of the CDR3: TGTGCCAGCAGCGTAGTTGCGGTGTCGGATACGCAGTATTTT. Translation gives CASSVVAVSDTQYF.

The chain employs TRBV6-5 and TRBJ1-4; D is unclear. V was pared by 6 bases and J by 0 bases, with 8 bases between. The CDR3 covers 14 residues. CDR1 and CDR2 (germline): MNHEY, SVGAGI. The CDR3 loop reads CASRSAATNEKLFF. CDR3 DNA sequence: TGTGCCAGCAGAAGTGCAGCAACTAATGAAAAACTGTTTTTT.

This chain uses TRBV7-9 with TRBJ1-2, with TRBD1 identical over 7 bases. Germline CDR1 reads SEHNR; CDR2 reads FQNEAQ (reference sequence). With V trimmed by 4 bases and J by 3 bases, 5 bases remained unmatched. The CDR3 spans 14 residues. The CDR3 sequence: CASSSTGFDYGYTF. CDR3 in DNA: TGTGCCAGCAGCTCGACAGGGTTCGACTATGGCTACACCTTC.

The chain employs TRBV19 and TRBJ1-1, with TRBD1 matching over 11 bases. Trimming at V came to 1 base and at J to 5 bases, leaving 3 bases not matched to a gene. Germline CDR1 is LNHDA and CDR2 is SQIVND (reference sequence). The CDR3 loop spans 15 amino acids. The CDR3 region has the DNA TGTGCCAGTAGTATAGTGTGGGACAGGGGGACTGAAGCTTTCTTT. Encoded protein: CASSIVWDRGTEAFF.

The chain has TRBV27 and TRBJ1-2; 7 bases line up with TRBD1. There are 14 residues in the CDR3. V gave up 7 bases and J gave up 4 bases; unmatched junction bases: 9. Per the germline V gene, CDR1 is MNHEY and CDR2 is SMNVEV (reference sequence). The CDR3 nucleotides read TGTGCCAGCACGGGACAGCAGTTTATCTATGGCTACACCTTC. Protein product: CASTGQQFIYGYTF.

The chain couples TRBV15 to TRBJ1-2, with D possibly matching TRBD1 (6 bases). CDR1 is LNHNV, CDR2 YYDKDF, per germline (reference sequence). V was trimmed by 0 bases and J by 4 bases, leaving 15 bases between them. This CDR3 contains 16 residues. The CDR3 region has the DNA TGTGCCACCAGCAGAGAGGACAACAGGGCACTCTATGGCTACACCTTC. This sequence encodes CATSREDNRALYGYTF.

The sample holds a few counts of this clone. The CDR3 loop reads CAWSPREGQAFF. The CDR3 DNA sequence: TGTGCCTGGAGTCCACGGGAGGGACAAGCTTTCTTT. The chain recombines TRBV30 with TRBJ1-1; TRBD1 might be the D (5 bases). V was pared by 2 bases and J by 9 bases, with 13 bases between. The CDR3 is 12 residues long. The germline V gene has CDR1 GTSNPN and CDR2 SVGIG (reference sequence).

In its sample, this clone was seen once. The chain recombines TRBV5-8 with TRBJ1-1, with 7 bases lining up with TRBD1. Looked up from germline, CDR1 is SGHTS and CDR2 is YDEGEE. V lost 3 bases to trimming and J lost 5 bases; unmatched junction nucleotides: 10. This CDR3 spans 15 amino acids. CDR3 residues: CASSSQGVMVTEAFF. The CDR3 nucleotides read TGTGCCAGCAGCTCGCAGGGGGTTATGGTGACTGAAGCTTTCTTT.

This chain connects TRBV10-1 to TRBJ1-6; D is unresolved. This CDR3 spans 14 amino acids. The germline V and J ends were trimmed by 4 bases and 7 bases, with 11 bases remaining between them. Germline assignment: CDR1 WNHNN and CDR2 SYGVQD (reference sequence). CDR3 region: CASSAEVGNSPLHF. DNA for the CDR3: TGCGCCAGCAGTGCGGAGGTTGGGAATTCACCCCTCCACTTT.

This sequence joins TRBV6-5 and TRBJ2-5; TRBD1 aligns across 9 bases. The V gene's germline CDR1 is MNHEY and CDR2 SVGAGI. This CDR3 is built from 13 residues. Germline trimming cut 4 bases from V and 5 bases from J; bases unmatched to any gene: 2. The CDR3 loop is CASSSDRGETQYF. In DNA, the CDR3 is TGTGCCAGCAGTTCGGACAGGGGCGAGACCCAGTACTTC.

The rearrangement uses TRBV6-1 and TRBJ2-7, with 11 positions matching TRBD1. This CDR3 contains 18 residues. The V segment lost 0 bases and the J segment 1 base; nucleotides outside the gene matches: 8. CDR1 and CDR2 (germline): MNHNS, SASEGT. CDR3 coding DNA: TGTGCCAGCAGTGAAGCACTCAATGGACAGGGGGCTTCCTACGAGCAGTACTTC. As protein: CASSEALNGQGASYEQYF.

The gene calls are TRBV6-5 and TRBJ2-7; maybe TRBD1 (5 bases). V was trimmed by 10 bases and J by 0 bases, leaving 16 bases between them. Germline CDR1 and CDR2: MNHEY and SVGAGI. The CDR3 is 14 amino acids. CDR3 amino acids: CATAKAGNSYEQYF. The CDR3, as DNA: TGTGCCACGGCGAAGGCAGGGAACTCCTACGAGCAGTACTTC.

The rearrangement joins TRBV24-1 to TRBJ2-1; D is perhaps TRBD2 (5 bases). The germline V and J ends were trimmed by 5 bases and 0 bases, with 7 bases remaining between them. The length of the CDR3 is 14 residues. Germline CDR1 KGHDR, CDR2 SFDVKD. This CDR3 reads CATSGTDSYNEQFF. CDR3 DNA sequence: TGTGCCACCAGTGGGACTGACTCCTACAATGAGCAGTTCTTC.